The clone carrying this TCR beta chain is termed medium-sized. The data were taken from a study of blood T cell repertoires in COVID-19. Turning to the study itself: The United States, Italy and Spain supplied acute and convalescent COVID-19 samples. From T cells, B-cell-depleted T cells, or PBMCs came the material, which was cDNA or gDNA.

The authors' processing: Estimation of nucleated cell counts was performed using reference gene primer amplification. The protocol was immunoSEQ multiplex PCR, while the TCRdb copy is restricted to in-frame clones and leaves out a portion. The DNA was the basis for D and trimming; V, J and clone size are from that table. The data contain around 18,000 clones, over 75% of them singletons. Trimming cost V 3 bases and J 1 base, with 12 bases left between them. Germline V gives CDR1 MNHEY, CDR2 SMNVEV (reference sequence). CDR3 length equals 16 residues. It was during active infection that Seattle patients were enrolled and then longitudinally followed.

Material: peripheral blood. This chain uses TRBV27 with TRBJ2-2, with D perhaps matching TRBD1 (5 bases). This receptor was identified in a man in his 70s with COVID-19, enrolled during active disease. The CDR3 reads CASSLNRGMNTGELFF. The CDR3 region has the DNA TGTGCCAGCAGTTTGAATAGGGGAATGAACACCGGGGAGCTGTTTTTT.